Detailed here is one TCR beta chain. This CDR3 contains 9 residues. Trimming left V 4 bases short and J 6 bases short, with 3 bases between. The germline V gene has CDR1 DFQATT and CDR2 SNEGSKA (reference sequence). These data belong to a study of T cell responses to AZD1222 COVID-19 vaccine. Profiling relied on immunoSEQ multiplex PCR, and the TCRdb table lists in-frame clones only, not all of them. The sample carries 150,000 to 200,000 clones, about 88% recorded once. This TCR was sampled from an adult in good health. The sequencing here drew on peripheral blood, taken on day 0 of AZD1222 vaccination. V and J are TRBV20-1 and TRBJ1-2; D gene ambiguous. As DNA, the CDR3 is TGCAGTGCTATTAATGGCTACACCTTC. This encodes CSAINGYTF.